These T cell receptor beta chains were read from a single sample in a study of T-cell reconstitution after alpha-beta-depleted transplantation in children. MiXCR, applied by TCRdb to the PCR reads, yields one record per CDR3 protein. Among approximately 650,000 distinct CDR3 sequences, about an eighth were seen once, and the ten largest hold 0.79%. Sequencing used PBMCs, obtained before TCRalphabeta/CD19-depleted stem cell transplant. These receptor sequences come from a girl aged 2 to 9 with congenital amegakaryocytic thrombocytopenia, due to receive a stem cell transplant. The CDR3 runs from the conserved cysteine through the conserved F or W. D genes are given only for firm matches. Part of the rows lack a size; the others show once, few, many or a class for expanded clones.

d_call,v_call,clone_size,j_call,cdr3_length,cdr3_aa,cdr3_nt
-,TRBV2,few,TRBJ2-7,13,CASSEDRDHEQYF,TGTGCCAGCAGTGAAGACAGGGACCACGAGCAGTACTTC
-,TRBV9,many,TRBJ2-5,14,CASSVDVGVETQYF,TGTGCCAGCAGCGTAGATGTGGGAGTGGAGACCCAGTACTTC
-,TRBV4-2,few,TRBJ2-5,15,CASTTTGQTQETQYF,TGTGCCAGCACCACCACGGGGCAGACGCAAGAGACCCAGTACTTC
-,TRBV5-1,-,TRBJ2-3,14,CASGDLKSTDTQYF,TGCGCCAGCGGGGACCTTAAAAGCACAGATACGCAGTATTTT
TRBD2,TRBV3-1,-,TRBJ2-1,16,CASSHQLAALPDEQFF,TGTGCCAGCAGCCACCAACTAGCGGCCCTACCCGATGAGCAGTTCTTC
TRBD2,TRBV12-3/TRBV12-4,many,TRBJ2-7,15,CASSTYSGSSYEQYF,TGTGCCAGCAGCACCTATAGCGGGAGCTCCTACGAGCAGTACTTC
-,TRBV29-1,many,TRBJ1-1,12,CSVAQGNTEAFF,TGCAGCGTTGCTCAGGGGAACACTGAAGCTTTCTTT
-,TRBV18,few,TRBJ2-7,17,CASSPASGLALAYEQYF,TGTGCCAGCTCACCCGCGTCTGGTCTAGCGCTCGCCTACGAGCAGTACTTC
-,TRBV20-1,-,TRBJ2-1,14,CSASVTRGLNEQFF,TGCAGTGCTTCCGTCACCCGAGGACTCAATGAGCAGTTCTTC
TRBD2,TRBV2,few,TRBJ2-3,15,CASRTSGGPTDTQYF,TGTGCCAGCAGGACTAGCGGGGGACCCACAGATACGCAGTATTTT
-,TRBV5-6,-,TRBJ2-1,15,CASSLGPARGDEQFF,TGTGCCAGCAGCTTGGGACCAGCGAGGGGCGATGAGCAGTTCTTC
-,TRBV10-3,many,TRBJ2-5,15,CAISEPGHFQETQYF,TGTGCCATCAGTGAGCCGGGACACTTCCAAGAGACCCAGTACTTC
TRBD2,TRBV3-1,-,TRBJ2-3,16,CASSQDSSGGTDTQYF,TGTGCCAGCAGCCAAGATTCCAGCGGGGGCACAGATACGCAGTATTTT
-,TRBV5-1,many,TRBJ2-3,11,CASSFGQGAYF,-
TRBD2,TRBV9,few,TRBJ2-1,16,CASSAPPGLARDEQFF,TGTGCCAGCAGCGCCCCGCCGGGACTAGCAAGGGACGAGCAGTTCTTC
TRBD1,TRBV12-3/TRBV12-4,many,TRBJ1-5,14,CASSTRQGGQPQHF,TGTGCCAGCAGTACCAGACAGGGAGGTCAGCCCCAGCATTTT
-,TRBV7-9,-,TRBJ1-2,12,CASSLHSGGYTF,TGTGCCAGCAGCCTACACTCTGGTGGCTACACCTTC
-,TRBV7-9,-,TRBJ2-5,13,CASSLPAGQTQYF,TGTGCCAGCAGCCTCCCTGCCGGGCAGACCCAGTACTTC
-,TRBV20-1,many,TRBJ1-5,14,CSAVASGSNQPQHF,TGCAGTGCTGTCGCGAGTGGGAGCAATCAGCCCCAGCATTTT